This record looks at one TCR beta chain sequence and its context. Its target is unknown. Germline CDR1 reads SGHTA; CDR2 reads FQGNSA. Trimming took 6 bases from V and 1 from J, leaving 9 bases between them. There are 13 residues in the CDR3. 13 Jbeta primers and 60 Vbeta primers were used for the PCR. TCRdb's table, derived via immunoSEQ multiplex PCR, lists solely in-frame clones and lacks some. Counted here are around 120,000 clones, 70% to 80% occurring once; the ten biggest clones make up 3.1%. These data originate in a study of cytomegalovirus exposure and HLA in healthy donors. Points from the study as a whole: When analyzed later, a missense DCLRE1C variant was found to be linked to TCR beta V- and J-gene trimming. Most sequenced TCRs were rare (though some public TCRs occurred in many donors). A later analysis associated some 16,000 TCR beta sequences with HLA alleles at a 0.05 false discovery rate.

At sampling all donors were nominally healthy, likely with unrecorded immune exposures. Sample: PBMCs. This clonotype was obtained from a woman between 40 and 55 years old in good health and CMV-seronegative. The chain carries TRBV7-2 and TRBJ1-1; no definite D call. CDR3 in DNA: TGTGCCAGCAGGCGGGCCCCGAACACTGAAGCTTTCTTT. Residues: CASRRAPNTEAFF.